This T cell receptor beta chain appears in the sequencing data of a study of T cell responses to AZD1222 COVID-19 vaccine (dated by TCRdb to about 2021). Broadly, across the study: AZD1222 recipients whose second dose came at about 4 weeks and those whose second dose came at about 12 weeks were combined into one group, since spike-specific TCR depth and breadth did not differ between the two schedules. A total of just over 230 trial participants underwent TCR sequencing, of whom about 210 had received two doses of AZD1222 and some 26 had received two doses of the MenACWY control vaccine. Trial participants were enrolled by age into 18-55, 56-69 and 70-plus year subgroups, with approximately 150, 28 and 58 TCR-sequenced participants respectively.

In the germline V gene, CDR1 corresponds to SGHRS and CDR2 to YFSETQ. From the cysteine through the phenylalanine, the CDR3 covers 13 amino acids. The entry retains the CDR3 DNA only, 39 bases that are in frame from base 1. V is reduced by 0 bases and J by 5 bases, leaving a spacing of 6 bases between them. General findings and caveats noted by the study authors: CD4 TCRs associated with the vaccine covered the entire spike protein, and the dominant responses were in regions 160-218 and 743-854. Participants were mostly white British, with more females than males. The authors suggested clonal diversity may have been underestimated. No day 14 peak-response samples were available, so repertoires were characterized only after the peak T cell response. The 56-69-year group was small, and its depth increase did not reach significance, likely because of low power. After two AZD1222 doses, spike-specific TCR breadth and depth were significantly higher than at day 0 and than in MenACWY recipients. Conclusions about previously exposed vaccinees were limited because only six or seven AZD1222 recipients were SARS-CoV-2 seropositive at baseline. Reportedly, almost half of the unique spike-specific TCRs recognized epitopes lying outside the regions that are mutated in the B.1.351 and B.1.1.7 variants.

The CDR3 regions of human TCRbeta chains were subjected to immunosequencing. The original pipeline was this. Repertoire TCRs were matched against a reference library of SARS-CoV-2-specific TCRs generated with the MIRA antigen-specificity platform. Breadth meant the fraction of unique TCRs that were SARS-CoV-2-associated, whereas depth meant the fraction of total T cells that were SARS-CoV-2-associated. Using the MIRA data, each spike-specific TCR was mapped to the spike region that the TCR reacts to and placed in a CD4 or CD8 class. Log10-transformed breadth and depth values were compared by one-way ANOVA with Sidak's multiple comparisons tests. TCRdb mirrors the immuneACCESS table, restricted to in-frame sequences. Some clones are absent from its copies; in checked studies, under half trace to an unresolved V gene, and the reason for the others is unknown. V and J calls and clone size come straight from that table; D and trimming were deduced from the DNA. Here the sample has 130,000 to 150,000 clones; 90% occur a single time. The ten most abundant clones make up roughly 3.2% of the sample.

This specimen's time point label, interpreted: baseline before first vaccination. Vaccinee samples came from UK trials COV001 and COV002, including a single-blind randomized controlled phase 2/3 trial of AZD1222 (ChAdOx1 nCoV-19) in healthy adults. For TCRbeta chain sequencing, PBMC samples from trial participants were taken at day 0 and at day 28 after the second dose. Comment on this clone: Its target antigen remains unknown. No quality values exist for individual bases; no much larger clone is one base distant.

The sequencing used peripheral blood, collected on day 0 of AZD1222 vaccination. The sequence was obtained from an adult in good health. The sequence is built from TRBV5-1 and TRBJ2-1; no D gene can be assigned with confidence. The CDR3 corresponds to CASSLDGDNEQFF. The bases are TGCGCCAGCAGCTTGGACGGAGACAATGAGCAGTTCTTC.